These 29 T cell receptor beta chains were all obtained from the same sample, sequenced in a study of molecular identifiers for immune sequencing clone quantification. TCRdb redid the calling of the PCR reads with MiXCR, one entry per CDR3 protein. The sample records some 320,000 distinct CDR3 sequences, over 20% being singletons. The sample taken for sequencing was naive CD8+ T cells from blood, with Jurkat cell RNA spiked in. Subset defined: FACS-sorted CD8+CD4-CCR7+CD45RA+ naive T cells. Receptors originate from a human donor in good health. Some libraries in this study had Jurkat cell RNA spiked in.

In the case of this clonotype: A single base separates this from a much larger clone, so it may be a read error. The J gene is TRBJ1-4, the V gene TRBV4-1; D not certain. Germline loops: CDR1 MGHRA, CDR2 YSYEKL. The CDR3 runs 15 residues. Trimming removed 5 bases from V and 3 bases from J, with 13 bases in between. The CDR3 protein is CASSYRARANEKLFF. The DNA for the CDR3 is TGCGCCAGCAGCTACCGGGCCCGGGCTAATGAAAAACTGTTTTTT.

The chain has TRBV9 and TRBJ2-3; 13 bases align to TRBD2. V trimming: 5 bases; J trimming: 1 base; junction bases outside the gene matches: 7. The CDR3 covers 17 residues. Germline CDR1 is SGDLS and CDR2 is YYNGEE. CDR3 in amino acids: CASSQGLAGWGTDTQYF. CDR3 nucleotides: TGTGCCAGCAGTCAGGGACTAGCGGGATGGGGCACAGATACGCAGTATTTT.

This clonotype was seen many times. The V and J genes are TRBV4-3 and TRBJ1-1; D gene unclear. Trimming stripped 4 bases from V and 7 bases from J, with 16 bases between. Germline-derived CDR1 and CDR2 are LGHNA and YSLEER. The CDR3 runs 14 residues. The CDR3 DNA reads TGCGCCAGCAGCCTCGAAAGAGGGTACGGTGAAGCTTTCTTT. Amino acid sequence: CASSLERGYGEAFF.

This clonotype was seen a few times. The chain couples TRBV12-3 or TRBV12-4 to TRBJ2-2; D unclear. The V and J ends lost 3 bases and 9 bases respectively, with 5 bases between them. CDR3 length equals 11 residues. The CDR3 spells CASSFIRELFF. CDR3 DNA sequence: TGTGCCAGCAGTTTTATCAGGGAGCTGTTTTTT.

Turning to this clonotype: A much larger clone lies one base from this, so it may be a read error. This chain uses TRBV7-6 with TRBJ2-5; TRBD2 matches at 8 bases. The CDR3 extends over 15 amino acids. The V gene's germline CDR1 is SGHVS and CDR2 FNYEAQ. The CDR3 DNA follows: TGTGCCAGCGGCTTAGTGGTCGGGGGGGCCGAGACCCAGTACTTC. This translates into CASGLVVGGAETQYF.

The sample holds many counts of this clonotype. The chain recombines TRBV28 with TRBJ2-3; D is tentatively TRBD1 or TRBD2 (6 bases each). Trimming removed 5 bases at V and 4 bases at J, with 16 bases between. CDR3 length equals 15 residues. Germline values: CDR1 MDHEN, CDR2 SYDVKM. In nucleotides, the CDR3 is TGTGCCAGCAGTCTTCTCCGGGGGCGCCCAGATACGCAGTATTTT. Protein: CASSLLRGRPDTQYF.

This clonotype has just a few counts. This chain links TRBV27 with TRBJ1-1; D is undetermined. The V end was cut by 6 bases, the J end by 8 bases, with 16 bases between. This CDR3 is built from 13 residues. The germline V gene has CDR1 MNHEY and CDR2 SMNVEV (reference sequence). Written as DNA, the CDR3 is TGTGCCAGCAGGAACGGAGGACGGGTGGAAGCTTTCTTT. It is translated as CASRNGGRVEAFF.

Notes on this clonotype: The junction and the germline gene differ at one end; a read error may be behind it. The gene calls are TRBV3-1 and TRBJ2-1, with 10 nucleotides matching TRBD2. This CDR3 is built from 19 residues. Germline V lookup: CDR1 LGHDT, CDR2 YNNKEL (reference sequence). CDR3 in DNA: TGTGCCAGCAGCCAAGGGGCTAGCGGGGGACTGAGCTCCTACAATGAGCAGCTCTTC. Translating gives CASSQGASGGLSSYNEQLF.

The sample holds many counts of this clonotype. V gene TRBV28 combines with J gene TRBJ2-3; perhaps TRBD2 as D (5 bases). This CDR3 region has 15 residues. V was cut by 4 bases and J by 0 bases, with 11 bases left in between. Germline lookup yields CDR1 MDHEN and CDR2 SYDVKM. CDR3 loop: CASSYMRESTDTQYF. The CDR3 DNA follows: TGTGCCAGCAGTTATATGAGGGAAAGCACAGATACGCAGTATTTT.

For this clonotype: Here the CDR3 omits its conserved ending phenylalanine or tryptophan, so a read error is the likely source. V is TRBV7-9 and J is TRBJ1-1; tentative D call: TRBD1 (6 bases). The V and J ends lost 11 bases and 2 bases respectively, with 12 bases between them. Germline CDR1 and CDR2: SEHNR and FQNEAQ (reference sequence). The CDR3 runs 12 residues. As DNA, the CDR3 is TGTGCCGGCGGACAGCTTAACACTGAAGCTTTCTCT. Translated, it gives CAGGQLNTEAFS.

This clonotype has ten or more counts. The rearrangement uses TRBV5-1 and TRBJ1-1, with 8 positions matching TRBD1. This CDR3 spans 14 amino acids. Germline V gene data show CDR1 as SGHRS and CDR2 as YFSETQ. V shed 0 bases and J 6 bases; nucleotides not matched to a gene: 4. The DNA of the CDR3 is TGCGCCAGCAGCTTGGATCAGGGGGCGGCTGAAGCTTTCTTT. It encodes CASSLDQGAAEAFF.

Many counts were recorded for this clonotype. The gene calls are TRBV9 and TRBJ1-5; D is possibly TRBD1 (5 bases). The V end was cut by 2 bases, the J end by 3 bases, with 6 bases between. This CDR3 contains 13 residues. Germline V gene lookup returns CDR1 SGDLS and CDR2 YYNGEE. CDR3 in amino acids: CASSVGTNQPQHF. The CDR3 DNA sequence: TGTGCCAGCAGCGTCGGGACCAATCAGCCCCAGCATTTT.

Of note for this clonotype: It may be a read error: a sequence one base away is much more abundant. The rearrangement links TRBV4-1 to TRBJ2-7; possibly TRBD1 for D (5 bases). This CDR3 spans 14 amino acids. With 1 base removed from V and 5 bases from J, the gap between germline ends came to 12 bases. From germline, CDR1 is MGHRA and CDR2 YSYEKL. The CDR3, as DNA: TGCGCCAGCAGCCAAGGTAAAACAGGCAACGAGCAGTACTTC. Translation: CASSQGKTGNEQYF.

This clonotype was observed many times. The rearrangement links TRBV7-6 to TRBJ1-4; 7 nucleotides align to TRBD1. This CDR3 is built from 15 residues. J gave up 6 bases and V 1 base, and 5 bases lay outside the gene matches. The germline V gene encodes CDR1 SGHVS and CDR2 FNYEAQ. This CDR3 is CASSLDTGEDEKLFF. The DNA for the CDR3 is TGTGCCAGCAGCTTAGATACAGGGGAGGATGAAAAACTGTTTTTT.

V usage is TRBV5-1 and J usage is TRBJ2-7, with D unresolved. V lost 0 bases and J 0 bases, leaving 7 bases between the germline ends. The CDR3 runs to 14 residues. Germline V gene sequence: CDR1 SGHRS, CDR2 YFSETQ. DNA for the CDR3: TGCGCCAGCAGCTTGGCCATTCGCTCCTACGAGCAGTACTTC. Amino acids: CASSLAIRSYEQYF. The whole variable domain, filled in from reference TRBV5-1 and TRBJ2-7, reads KAGVTQTPRYLIKTRGQQVTLSCSPISGHRSVSWYQQTPGQGLQFLFEYFSETQRNKGNFPGRFSGRQFSNSRSEMNVSTLELGDSALYLCASSLAIRSYEQYFGPGTRLTVT.

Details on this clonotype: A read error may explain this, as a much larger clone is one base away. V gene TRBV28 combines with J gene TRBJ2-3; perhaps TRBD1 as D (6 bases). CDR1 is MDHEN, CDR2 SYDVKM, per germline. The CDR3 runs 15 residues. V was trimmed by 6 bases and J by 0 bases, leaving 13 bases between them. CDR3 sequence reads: CASRLGQTSTDTQYF. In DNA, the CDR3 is TGTGCCAGCAGGTTAGGACAGACTAGCACAGATACGCAGTATTTT.

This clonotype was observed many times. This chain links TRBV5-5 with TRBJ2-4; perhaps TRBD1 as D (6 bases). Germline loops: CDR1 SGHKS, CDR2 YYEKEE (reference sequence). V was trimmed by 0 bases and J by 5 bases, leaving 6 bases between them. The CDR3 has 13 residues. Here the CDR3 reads CASSLGTENIQYF. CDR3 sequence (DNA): TGTGCCAGCAGCTTGGGGACAGAAAACATTCAGTACTTC.

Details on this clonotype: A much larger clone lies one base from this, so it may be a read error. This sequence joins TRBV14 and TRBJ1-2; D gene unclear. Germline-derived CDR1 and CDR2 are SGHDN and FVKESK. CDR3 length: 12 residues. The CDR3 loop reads CASSQVQYGHTF. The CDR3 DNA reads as TGTGCCAGCAGCCAAGTTCAGTATGGCCACACCTTC.

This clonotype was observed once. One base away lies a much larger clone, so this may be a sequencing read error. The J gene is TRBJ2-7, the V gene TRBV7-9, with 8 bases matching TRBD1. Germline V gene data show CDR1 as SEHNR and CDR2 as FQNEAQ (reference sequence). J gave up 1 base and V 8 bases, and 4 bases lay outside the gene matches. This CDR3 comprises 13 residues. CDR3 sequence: CASGWTGSYEQYF. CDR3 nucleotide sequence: TGTGCCAGCGGCTGGACAGGGTCCTACGAGCAGTACTTC.

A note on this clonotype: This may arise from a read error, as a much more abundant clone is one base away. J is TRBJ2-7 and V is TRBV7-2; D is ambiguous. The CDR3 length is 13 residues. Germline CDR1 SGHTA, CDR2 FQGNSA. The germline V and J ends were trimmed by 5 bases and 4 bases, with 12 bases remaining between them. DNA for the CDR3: TGTGCCAGCAGCCCCTTCGTGCGATACGAGCAGTACTTC. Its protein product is CASSPFVRYEQYF.

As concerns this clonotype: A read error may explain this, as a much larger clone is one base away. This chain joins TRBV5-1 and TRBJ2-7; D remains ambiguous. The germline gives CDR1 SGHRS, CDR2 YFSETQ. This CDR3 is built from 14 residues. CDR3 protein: CASNLAAPDKEQYF. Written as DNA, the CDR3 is TGCGCCAGCAACTTGGCCGCACCCGACAAGGAGCAGTACTTC.

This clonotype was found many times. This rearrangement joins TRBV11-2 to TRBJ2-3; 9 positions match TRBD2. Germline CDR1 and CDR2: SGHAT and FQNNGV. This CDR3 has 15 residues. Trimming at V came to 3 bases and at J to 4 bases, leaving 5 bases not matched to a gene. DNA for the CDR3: TGTGCCAGCAGCTTCGGACTAGCGAGGGCAGATACGCAGTATTTT. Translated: CASSFGLARADTQYF.

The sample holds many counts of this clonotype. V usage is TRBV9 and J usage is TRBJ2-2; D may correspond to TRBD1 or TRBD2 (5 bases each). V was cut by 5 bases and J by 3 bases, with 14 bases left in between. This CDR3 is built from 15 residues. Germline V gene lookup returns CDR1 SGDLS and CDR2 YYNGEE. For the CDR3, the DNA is TGTGCCAGCAGACCAGGGACGGACGACACCGGGGAGCTGTTTTTT. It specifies CASRPGTDDTGELFF.

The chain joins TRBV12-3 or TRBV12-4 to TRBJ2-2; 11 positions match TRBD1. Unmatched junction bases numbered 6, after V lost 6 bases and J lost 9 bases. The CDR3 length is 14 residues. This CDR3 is CASSTGQGAWELFF. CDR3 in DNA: TGTGCCAGCAGCACCGGACAGGGGGCCTGGGAGCTGTTTTTT.

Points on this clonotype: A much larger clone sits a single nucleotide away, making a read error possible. The CDR3 here is CASSLDPMGSGEGTRELFF. DNA for the CDR3: TGTGCCAGCAGCTTAGACCCGATGGGGTCGGGGGAGGGCACCAGGGAGCTGTTTTTT. The chain combines TRBV7-3 with TRBJ2-2; 7 nucleotides match TRBD2. In germline, CDR1 is SGHTA, CDR2 FQGTGA. This CDR3 is 19 amino acids long.

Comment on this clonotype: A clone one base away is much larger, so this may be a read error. The CDR3 loop reads CAGSLEQGGQPQHF. For the CDR3, the DNA is TGTGCCGGCAGCTTAGAACAGGGGGGTCAGCCCCAGCATTTT. J is TRBJ1-5 and V is TRBV7-6; 8 nucleotides agree with TRBD1. This CDR3 is built from 14 residues. The germline V gene has CDR1 SGHVS and CDR2 FNYEAQ.

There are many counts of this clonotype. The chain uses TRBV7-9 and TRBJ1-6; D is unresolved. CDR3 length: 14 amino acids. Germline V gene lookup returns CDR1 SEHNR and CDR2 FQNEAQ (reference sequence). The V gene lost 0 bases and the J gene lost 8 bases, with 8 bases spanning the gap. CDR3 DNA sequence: TGTGCCAGCAGCTTAGCTCTTGGGGATTCACCCCTCCACTTT. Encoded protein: CASSLALGDSPLHF.

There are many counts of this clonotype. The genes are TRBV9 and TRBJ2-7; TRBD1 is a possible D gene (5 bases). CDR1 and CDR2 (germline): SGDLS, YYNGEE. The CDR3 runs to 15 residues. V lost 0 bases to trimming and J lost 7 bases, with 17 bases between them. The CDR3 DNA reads TGTGCCAGCAGCGTAGGCCCAGGGTTTCTAGGGGAGCAGTACTTC. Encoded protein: CASSVGPGFLGEQYF. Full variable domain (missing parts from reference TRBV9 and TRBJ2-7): DSGVTQTPKHLITATGQRVTLRCSPRSGDLSVYWYQQSLDQGLQFLIQYYNGEERAKGNILERFSAQQFPDLHSELNLSSLELGDSALYFCASSVGPGFLGEQYFGPGTRLTVT.

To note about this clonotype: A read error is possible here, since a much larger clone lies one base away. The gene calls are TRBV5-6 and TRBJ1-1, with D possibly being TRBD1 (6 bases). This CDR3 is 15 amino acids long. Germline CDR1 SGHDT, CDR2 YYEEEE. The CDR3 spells CAGSLTGTMNTEAFF. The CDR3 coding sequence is TGTGCCGGCAGCTTAACCGGGACAATGAACACTGAAGCTTTCTTT.